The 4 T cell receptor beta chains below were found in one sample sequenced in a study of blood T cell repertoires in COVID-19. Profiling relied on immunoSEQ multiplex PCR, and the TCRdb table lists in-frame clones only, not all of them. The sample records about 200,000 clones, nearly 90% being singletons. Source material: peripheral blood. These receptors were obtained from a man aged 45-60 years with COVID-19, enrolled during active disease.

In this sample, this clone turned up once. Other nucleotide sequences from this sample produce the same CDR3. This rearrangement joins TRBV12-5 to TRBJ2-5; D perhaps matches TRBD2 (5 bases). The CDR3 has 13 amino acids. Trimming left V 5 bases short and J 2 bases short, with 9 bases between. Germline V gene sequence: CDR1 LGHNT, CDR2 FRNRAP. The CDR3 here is CASGPGEQETQYF. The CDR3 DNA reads TGTGCTAGTGGTCCCGGGGAACAAGAGACCCAGTACTTC.

CDR3 DNA sequence: TGTGCCACCAGTGACCCCAACAGGCCAACTGGGAATGAGCAGTTCTTC. It is translated as CATSDPNRPTGNEQFF. This rearrangement joins TRBV24-1 to TRBJ2-1; D possibly corresponds to TRBD1 (5 bases). The germline CDR1 and CDR2 sequences are KGHDR and SFDVKD. The CDR3 loop spans 16 amino acids. V lost 4 bases, J lost 7 bases, and 19 bases lay in between.

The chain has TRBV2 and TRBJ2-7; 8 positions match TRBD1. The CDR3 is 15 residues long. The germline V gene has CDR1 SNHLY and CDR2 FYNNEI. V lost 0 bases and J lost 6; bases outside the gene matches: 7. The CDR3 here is CASSEAVQGAGEQYF. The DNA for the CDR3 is TGTGCCAGCAGTGAAGCGGTTCAGGGGGCGGGCGAGCAGTACTTC.

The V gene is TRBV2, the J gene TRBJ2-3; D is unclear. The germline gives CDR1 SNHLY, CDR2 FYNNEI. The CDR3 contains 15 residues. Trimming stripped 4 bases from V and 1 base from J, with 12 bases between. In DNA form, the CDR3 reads TGTGCCAGCAGTGGGGTAGGAGACCGCACAGATACGCAGTATTTT. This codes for CASSGVGDRTDTQYF.